A few counts support the clone carrying this T cell receptor beta chain. This record comes from a study of blood T cell repertoires in COVID-19. Clones were sequenced by immunoSEQ multiplex PCR, and TCRdb holds only the in-frame ones, with some missing. In the table there are more than 250,000 clones, about 80% of which are singletons. CDR1 and CDR2 (germline): SGHAT, FQNNGV. The V and J ends lost 5 bases and 1 base respectively, with 8 bases between them. This CDR3 has 13 amino acids. Sequenced: peripheral blood. The chain combines TRBV11-2 with TRBJ2-5; maybe TRBD1 (5 bases). This TCR came from a human donor in a cohort sampled during active COVID-19. CDR3 in amino acids: CASSRRVQETQYF. In DNA form, the CDR3 reads TGTGCCAGCAGCCGCAGGGTCCAAGAGACCCAGTACTTC.